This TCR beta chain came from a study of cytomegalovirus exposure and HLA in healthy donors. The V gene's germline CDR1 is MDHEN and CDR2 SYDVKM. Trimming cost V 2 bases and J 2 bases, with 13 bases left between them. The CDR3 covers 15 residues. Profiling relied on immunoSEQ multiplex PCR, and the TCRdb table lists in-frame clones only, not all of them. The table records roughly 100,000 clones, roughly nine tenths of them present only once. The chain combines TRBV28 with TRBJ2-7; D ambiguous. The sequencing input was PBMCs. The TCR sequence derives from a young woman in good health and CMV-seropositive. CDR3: CASSLVSGLTYEQYF. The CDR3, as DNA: TGTGCCAGCAGTTTAGTGTCAGGTTTGACCTACGAGCAGTACTTC.